The 24 T cell receptor beta chains in this list originate from one sample, sequenced in a study of blood T cells in healthy people across ages. A second PCR of roughly 6 to 12 cycles used a sample-barcoded 5' primer and a J-beta primer mix. Via MiXCR, TCRdb re-called the 5' RACE reads, giving one row per CDR3 protein. The sample shows just under 750,000 distinct CDR3 sequences, about 24% of them seen only once. The sequencing sample was made of blood. These receptors originate from a man between 65 and 85 years old in good health.

The V and J genes are TRBV29-1 and TRBJ1-2; D is unresolved. The V end lost 1 base, the J end lost 2 bases, and 5 bases lay between the germline ends. The CDR3 loop spans 12 amino acids. The germline gives CDR1 SQVTM, CDR2 ANQGSEA. CDR3 region: CSVEAVNYGYTF. CDR3 nucleotide sequence: TGCAGCGTTGAAGCAGTAAACTATGGCTACACCTTC.

The V and J genes are TRBV7-2 and TRBJ2-3; D may correspond to TRBD1 or TRBD2 (6 bases each). V was pared by 1 base and J by 1 base, with 12 bases between. The CDR3 has 16 residues. Germline V gene sequence: CDR1 SGHTA, CDR2 FQGNSA. For the CDR3, the DNA is TGTGCCAGCAGCTTAGTCCGGGGGCCGGGCACAGATACGCAGTATTTT. Amino acid sequence: CASSLVRGPGTDTQYF.

The chain joins TRBV29-1 to TRBJ1-4; D gene unclear. This CDR3 has 12 residues. Trimming removed 7 bases from V and 2 bases from J, with 8 bases in between. Germline CDR1 and CDR2: SQVTM and ANQGSEA. The CDR3, as DNA: TGCAGCGGTACCTGGACTAATGAAAAACTGTTTTTT. Its protein product is CSGTWTNEKLFF.

The chain employs TRBV4-2 and TRBJ2-7; D remains unclear. The CDR3 consists of 13 residues. V was trimmed by 1 base and J by 3 bases, leaving 7 bases between them. Germline V gives CDR1 LGHNA, CDR2 YNFKEQ. The CDR3 nucleotides read TGTGCCAGCAGCCAAGTGGAAAGCTACGAGCAGTACTTC. Translated: CASSQVESYEQYF.

This clonotype has a handful of counts. The chain employs TRBV3-1 and TRBJ1-5; 8 bases line up with TRBD1. The CDR3 has 14 amino acids. V dropped 1 base and J dropped 6; count of bases not matched to a gene: 2. Germline lookup yields CDR1 LGHDT and CDR2 YNNKEL (reference sequence). The CDR3 DNA follows: TGTGCCAGCAGCCAAGGCAGGGGGCCTCAGCCCCAGCATTTT. This sequence encodes CASSQGRGPQPQHF.

The rearrangement joins TRBV20-1 to TRBJ2-7, with D possibly TRBD2 on 5 matching bases. The ends were cut back, 0 bases at V and 3 bases at J, with 15 bases in the middle. Germline assignment: CDR1 DFQATT and CDR2 SNEGSKA (reference sequence). The CDR3 extends over 15 amino acids. The CDR3 region has the DNA TGCAGTGCTAGAGAGAGGGTCACTTGGAACTACGAGCAGTACGTC. Amino acid sequence: CSARERVTWNYEQYV.

In its sample, this clonotype was seen a few times. The chain is built from TRBV6-2 or TRBV6-3 and TRBJ2-1; 10 bases align to TRBD2. This CDR3 contains 16 residues. Germline V lookup: CDR1 MNHEY, CDR2 SVGEGT. The J segment lost 6 bases and the V segment lost 6 bases, leaving 11 bases of the junction unmatched. CDR3 DNA sequence: TGTGCCAGCAGCTCTCCCCTAGCGGGAGTTATCAATGAGCAGTTCTTC. Its translation: CASSSPLAGVINEQFF.

Remarks on this clonotype: Relative to the germline gene, one junction end is altered; a read error may explain this. This chain joins TRBV5-1 and TRBJ1-4; D call uncertain. Germline assignment: CDR1 SGHRS and CDR2 YFSETQ. This CDR3 is built from 14 residues. This CDR3 is CASSLAQMNEKRFF. In DNA form, the CDR3 reads TGCGCCAGCAGCTTGGCCCAGATGAATGAAAAACGGTTTTTT.

This clonotype was observed a handful of times. The V gene is TRBV7-6, the J gene TRBJ2-5, with TRBD1 matching 9 bases. The J call could be wrong; TRBJ2-1 is a better fit for the DNA end. The CDR3 spans 15 residues. The germline CDR1 and CDR2 sequences are SGHVS and FNYEAQ. As DNA, the CDR3 is TGTGCCAGCAGCCTTGGGACAGGGTCCCCTTATGAGCAGTTCTTC. Amino acids: CASSLGTGSPYEQFF.

This clonotype was counted a few times. The chain couples TRBV6-5 to TRBJ2-1; possible D gene TRBD2, 5 bases. CDR1 and CDR2 (germline): MNHEY, SVGAGI. The V and J ends lost 2 bases and 7 bases respectively, with 18 bases between them. The CDR3 covers 16 residues. The CDR3 sequence is CASSYPWTPRRNEQFF. CDR3 sequence (DNA): TGTGCCAGCAGTTACCCCTGGACTCCCCGGCGGAATGAGCAGTTCTTC.

V gene TRBV29-1 combines with J gene TRBJ1-1; D is unclear. Germline V gives CDR1 SQVTM, CDR2 ANQGSEA. The CDR3 covers 13 residues. Trimming shortened V by 4 bases and J by 0 bases, and 9 bases separated the two germline ends. The CDR3 DNA follows: TGCAGCGTTGTTGTCTCAGTGAACACTGAAGCTTTCTTT. It encodes CSVVVSVNTEAFF.

The sample holds many counts of this clonotype. V gene TRBV12-3 or TRBV12-4 combines with J gene TRBJ2-2, with D uncertain. V was shortened by 1 base and J by 2 bases, with 11 bases between the two germline ends. The CDR3 spans 16 residues. CDR3 coding DNA: TGTGCCAGCAGTTTAGAGACGCGAACAAACACCGGGGAGCTGTTTTTT. As protein: CASSLETRTNTGELFF.

The chain is built from TRBV14 and TRBJ2-5, with 10 positions matching TRBD1. V shed 3 bases and J 4 bases; nucleotides not matched to a gene: 5. The CDR3 consists of 15 residues. The germline V gene encodes CDR1 SGHDN and CDR2 FVKESK. CDR3 residues: CASSHRTGGRETQYF. CDR3 DNA sequence: TGTGCCAGCAGCCACAGGACAGGGGGACGAGAGACCCAGTACTTC.

This clonotype appeared a few times. The chain has TRBV9 and TRBJ1-2, with 8 bases that match TRBD1. Trimming removed 4 bases from V and 7 bases from J; junction bases left unmatched: 9. This CDR3 comprises 14 residues. Germline V gene data show CDR1 as SGDLS and CDR2 as YYNGEE. This CDR3 reads CASSSTGAASGYTF. CDR3 bases: TGTGCCAGCAGCTCGACAGGGGCGGCGAGTGGCTACACCTTC.

CDR3 coding DNA: TGCGCCAGCGGGCAGGGGGGTTACAATGAGCAGTTCTTC. This translates into CASGQGGYNEQFF. This chain connects TRBV5-1 to TRBJ2-1; D perhaps matches TRBD1 (7 bases). Trimming pared 7 bases from V and 4 bases from J, leaving 12 bases between. The CDR3 sequence is 13 residues long. CDR1 is SGHRS, CDR2 YFSETQ, per germline.

V is TRBV7-9 and J is TRBJ2-7; D ambiguous. The closer fit of TRBJ2-5 to the DNA end suggests the J call may be wrong. From germline, CDR1 is SEHNR and CDR2 FQNEAQ (reference sequence). The CDR3 covers 13 residues. The CDR3 protein is CASSAFMRETQYF. The CDR3 DNA follows: TGTGCCAGCAGCGCGTTTATGAGAGAGACCCAGTACTTC.

The gene calls are TRBV7-7 and TRBJ2-2; TRBD1 is a possible D gene (5 bases). The germline gives CDR1 SSHAT, CDR2 FNYEAQ (reference sequence). V shed 2 bases and J shed 7 bases, with 11 bases lying between them. CDR3 length: 14 amino acids. The CDR3 protein is CASSLFQGGGELFF. Here the CDR3 DNA reads TGTGCCAGCAGCTTATTCCAGGGTGGCGGGGAGCTGTTTTTT.

The sample holds many counts of this clonotype. This chain links TRBV12-3 or TRBV12-4 with TRBJ2-7; tentatively, D is TRBD1 or TRBD2 (5 bases each). Trimming removed 4 bases at V and 2 bases at J, with 12 bases between. This CDR3 spans 14 amino acids. The CDR3 nucleotides are TGTGCCAGCAGTTGGGGGAGCTCTGCCTACGAGCAGTACTTC. Translation gives CASSWGSSAYEQYF.

This clonotype was counted a few times. The chain carries TRBV7-2 and TRBJ2-5; the match to TRBD1 covers 7 bases. The CDR3 has 14 amino acids. Germline V lookup: CDR1 SGHTA, CDR2 FQGNSA. The trim removed 5 bases at V and 1 base at J, leaving 4 bases unmatched. The CDR3 reads CASSKGGAQETQYF. CDR3 coding DNA: TGTGCCAGCAGCAAAGGGGGCGCCCAAGAGACCCAGTACTTC.

This clonotype was detected only a few times. The V call is TRBV6-5, the J call TRBJ2-4; possible D gene TRBD2, 6 bases. Germline-derived CDR1 and CDR2 are MNHEY and SVGAGI. Trimming took off 0 bases at V and 8 bases at J, with 14 bases between the two ends. This CDR3 is 15 amino acids long. The CDR3 here is CASSYSSEGAYIQYF. DNA for the CDR3: TGTGCCAGCAGTTACTCGTCGGAGGGCGCCTACATTCAGTACTTC.

The chain recombines TRBV7-3 with TRBJ2-1; tentatively, D is TRBD1 (5 bases). The ends were cut back, 4 bases at V and 8 bases at J, with 18 bases in the middle. The CDR3 spans 15 residues. CDR1 is SGHTA, CDR2 FQGTGA, per germline. The CDR3 coding sequence is TGTGCCAGCAGCTCCACAGGTGGTAGTATCGATGAGCAGTTCTTC. This codes for CASSSTGGSIDEQFF.

The chain uses TRBV20-1 and TRBJ2-6; 8 positions match TRBD1. Germline trimming cut 6 bases from V and 0 bases from J; bases unmatched to any gene: 7. CDR1 is DFQATT and CDR2 is SNEGSKA in the germline V gene (reference sequence). The CDR3 runs 16 residues. This CDR3 is CSAVRDRISGANVLTF. The CDR3 nucleotides read TGCAGTGCCGTCCGGGACAGGATCTCTGGGGCCAACGTCCTGACTTTC.

This chain connects TRBV3-1 to TRBJ2-3; D is ambiguous. This CDR3 comprises 13 residues. Per germline, CDR1 LGHDT and CDR2 YNNKEL (reference sequence). Trimming took off 5 bases at V and 7 bases at J, with 13 bases between the two ends. Written as DNA, the CDR3 is TGTGCCAGCAGCAAACCCACGGCACATACGCAGTATTTT. It translates to CASSKPTAHTQYF.

This clonotype was counted between two and nine times. The genes are TRBV10-3 and TRBJ2-5, with 7 bases that match TRBD2. Germline trimming cut 0 bases from V and 5 bases from J; bases unmatched to any gene: 9. The CDR3 loop spans 16 amino acids. Germline V gene lookup returns CDR1 ENHRY and CDR2 SYGVKD. The CDR3 region has the DNA TGTGCCATCAGTGAGTCTGCTAGCGGTGGTAGGGAGACCCAGTACTTC. It codes for CAISESASGGRETQYF.